One and the same sample provided the 27 T cell receptor beta chains below, sequenced in a study of T cells in Graves' hyperthyroidism and ophthalmopathy. The CDR3 regions of TCR beta were amplified from RNA transcripts. Using the HTBI primer set, a first-round RT-PCR was run on the TCR CDR3. TCRdb re-called the multiplex PCR reads with MiXCR, one entry per CDR3 protein. This repertoire shows around 290,000 distinct CDR3 sequences, about 17% found once; its top ten account for just over 55%. What was sequenced was blood. The origin of the receptors is an older woman with Graves' ophthalmopathy.

This clonotype was detected many times. The genes are TRBV28 and TRBJ2-7, with D perhaps TRBD1 or TRBD2 (5 bases each). Germline CDR1 and CDR2: MDHEN and SYDVKM. The CDR3 sequence is 14 residues long. Trimming removed 2 bases from V and 2 bases from J, with 10 bases in between. The CDR3 spells CASSLEGKPYEQYF. The CDR3 DNA is TGTGCCAGCAGTTTAGAGGGGAAACCCTACGAGCAGTACTTC.

This clonotype was observed many times. This chain links TRBV6-2 or TRBV6-3 with TRBJ2-7; D remains ambiguous. Germline loops: CDR1 MNHEY, CDR2 SVGEGT. CDR3 length: 12 residues. V was trimmed by 7 bases and J by 3 bases, leaving 10 bases between them. CDR3 protein: CASNFGIYEQYF. Here the CDR3 DNA reads TGTGCCAGCAACTTTGGGATCTACGAGCAGTACTTC.

This clonotype showed up just a few times. This rearrangement joins TRBV4-3 to TRBJ1-6; 8 bases map to TRBD1. Per the germline V gene, CDR1 is LGHNA and CDR2 is YSLEER. The CDR3 loop spans 14 amino acids. Germline trimming cut 0 bases from V and 9 bases from J; bases unmatched to any gene: 1. The CDR3 spells CASSQDDRGSPLHF. DNA of the CDR3: TGCGCCAGCAGCCAAGATGACAGGGGTTCACCCCTCCACTTT.

This chain joins TRBV29-1 and TRBJ2-1; 12 nucleotides agree with TRBD2. Germline V gene data show CDR1 as SQVTM and CDR2 as ANQGSEA. The V gene end was trimmed by 8 bases and the J gene end by 5 bases; junction bases not matched to a gene: 4. The length of the CDR3 is 13 residues. The CDR3 sequence is CSISSGRDNEQFF. The CDR3 DNA sequence: TGCAGCATTTCTAGCGGGAGGGACAATGAGCAGTTCTTC.

This clonotype has at least ten counts. V is TRBV20-1 and J is TRBJ1-2, with D perhaps TRBD1 (6 bases). The germline V gene has CDR1 DFQATT and CDR2 SNEGSKA (reference sequence). The CDR3 contains 14 residues. Trimming left V 1 base short and J 3 bases short, with 12 bases between. The CDR3: CSARVGGQDYGYTF. For the CDR3, the DNA is TGCAGTGCTAGAGTCGGGGGGCAAGACTATGGCTACACCTTC.

In its sample, this clonotype was seen many times. The V gene is TRBV3-1, the J gene TRBJ1-1; TRBD1 might be the D (5 bases). V shed 2 bases and J shed 3 bases, with 10 bases lying between them. This CDR3 has 14 amino acids. CDR1 is LGHDT, CDR2 YNNKEL, per germline (reference sequence). The CDR3 sequence: CASSQPPGDTEAFF. The CDR3 nucleotides read TGTGCCAGCAGCCAACCACCGGGGGACACTGAAGCTTTCTTT.

This sequence joins TRBV5-1 and TRBJ2-2; weak D call: TRBD2 (6 bases). The CDR3 is made up of 17 amino acids. Germline V gene lookup returns CDR1 SGHRS and CDR2 YFSETQ. The ends were cut back, 4 bases at V and 4 bases at J, with 20 bases in the middle. The CDR3, as DNA: TGCGCCAGCAGCCTCACTGAAGGACTAAGAGGCACCGGGGAGCTGTTTTTT. Its translation is CASSLTEGLRGTGELFF.

This clonotype appeared many times. The genes are TRBV27 and TRBJ2-1; TRBD2 matches at 12 bases. The junction had 4 bases not matched to a gene; V was cut back by 5 bases and J by 5 bases. From germline, CDR1 is MNHEY and CDR2 SMNVEV (reference sequence). The CDR3 sequence is 15 residues long. For the CDR3, the DNA is TGTGCCAGCAGTCTAGCGGGGGGGGGGAACAATGAGCAGTTCTTC. Encoded protein: CASSLAGGGNNEQFF.

This clonotype was observed a handful of times. V is TRBV4-1 and J is TRBJ2-7; the D gene is possibly TRBD1 (7 bases). This CDR3 is 15 amino acids long. Germline loops: CDR1 MGHRA, CDR2 YSYEKL. The V gene lost 1 base and the J gene lost 2 bases, with 12 bases spanning the gap. This CDR3 is CASSQAAGGPYEQYF. DNA for the CDR3: TGCGCCAGCAGCCAAGCGGCAGGGGGGCCCTACGAGCAGTACTTC.

This clonotype was counted at least ten times. CDR3 amino acids: CASSLSTLAGRTDTQYF. For the CDR3, the DNA is TGTGCCAGCAGTTTATCGACACTAGCGGGGCGCACAGATACGCAGTATTTT. The V gene is TRBV27, the J gene TRBJ2-3, with 10 bases identical to TRBD2. The germline V gene has CDR1 MNHEY and CDR2 SMNVEV (reference sequence). The CDR3 loop spans 17 amino acids. Trimming removed 0 bases from V and 1 base from J; junction bases left unmatched: 4.

This clonotype was found many times. The chain joins TRBV6-1 to TRBJ2-1; TRBD1 matches at 7 bases. CDR1 and CDR2 (germline): MNHNS, SASEGT. The length of the CDR3 is 12 residues. Trimming at V came to 6 bases and at J to 9 bases, leaving 5 bases not matched to a gene. Here the CDR3 reads CASRTRTGEQFF. The CDR3 DNA sequence: TGTGCCAGCAGGACCCGGACAGGTGAGCAGTTCTTC.

This clonotype was recorded at least ten times. CDR3 in amino acids: CASSPTDAYEQYF. CDR3 nucleotides: TGTGCCAGCTCACCGACGGACGCCTACGAGCAGTACTTC. V usage is TRBV18 and J usage is TRBJ2-7; D not resolved. Germline CDR1 KGHSH, CDR2 LQKENI. Trimming pared 3 bases from V and 2 bases from J, leaving 8 bases between. The CDR3 runs 13 residues. Full variable domain (outside the CDR3, taken from reference TRBV18 and TRBJ2-7): NAGVMQNPRHLVRRRGQEARLRCSPMKGHSHVYWYRQLPEEGLKFMVYLQKENIIDESGMPKERFSAEFPKEGPSILRIQQVVRGDSAAYFCASSPTDAYEQYFGPGTRLTVT.

CDR3 residues: CASSEALIGGGYTF. The CDR3 DNA sequence: TGTGCCAGCAGTGAAGCGTTGATCGGGGGGGGCTACACCTTC. V and J are TRBV2 and TRBJ1-2, with a weak D call TRBD1 (5 bases). Germline V gene lookup returns CDR1 SNHLY and CDR2 FYNNEI. The CDR3 totals 14 residues. Trimming cost V 0 bases and J 8 bases, with 13 bases left between them.

This clonotype was seen a few times. This may be a read error, as it is one base from a much larger clone. The chain carries TRBV29-1 and TRBJ1-1; no definite D call. Germline V gene sequence: CDR1 SQVTM, CDR2 ANQGSEA. This CDR3 comprises 12 residues. For the CDR3, the DNA is TGCAGCGTTGAGTTATTGAACACTGAAGCTTCCTTT. Translated: CSVELLNTEASF.

The chain combines TRBV28 with TRBJ2-3, with 12 positions matching TRBD1. The CDR3 sequence is 17 residues long. Germline CDR1 reads MDHEN; CDR2 reads SYDVKM. V lost 6 bases and J lost 3; bases outside the gene matches: 10. The CDR3 here is CASSQVGDRGRTDTQYF. CDR3 nucleotides: TGTGCCAGCAGCCAAGTTGGGGACAGGGGGCGAACAGATACGCAGTATTTT.

The CDR3 region is CASSRKTGINNYGYTF. The CDR3 DNA is TGTGCCAGCTCACGAAAAACAGGGATAAATAACTATGGCTACACCTTC. The J gene is TRBJ1-2, the V gene TRBV18; weak D call: TRBD1 (6 bases). The CDR3 is made up of 16 amino acids. Germline V lookup: CDR1 KGHSH, CDR2 LQKENI. Trimming pared 4 bases from V and 1 base from J, leaving 16 bases between.

This clonotype was picked up a small number of times. This chain uses TRBV27 with TRBJ1-4; the match to TRBD1 covers 8 bases. The CDR3 contains 14 residues. The J segment lost 5 bases and the V segment lost 6 bases, leaving 5 bases of the junction unmatched. Germline values: CDR1 MNHEY, CDR2 SMNVEV (reference sequence). The CDR3 is CASRLTGANEKLFF. For the CDR3, the DNA is TGTGCCAGCAGACTGACAGGGGCAAATGAAAAACTGTTTTTT.

The chain links TRBV4-2 to TRBJ1-5, with D unclear. Trimming stripped 1 base from V and 0 bases from J, with 7 bases between. The germline CDR1 and CDR2 sequences are LGHNA and YNFKEQ. The CDR3 is 15 residues long. The CDR3: CASSQGWGSNQPQHF. Here the CDR3 DNA reads TGTGCCAGCAGCCAAGGTTGGGGTAGCAATCAGCCCCAGCATTTT.

This clonotype was picked up many times. The genes are TRBV5-1 and TRBJ2-5, with D uncertain. This CDR3 contains 14 residues. Trimming shortened V by 2 bases and J by 2 bases, and 10 bases separated the two germline ends. Germline CDR1 SGHRS, CDR2 YFSETQ. For the CDR3, the DNA is TGCGCCAGCAGCTTATATTCCAAACAAGAGACCCAGTACTTC. It codes for CASSLYSKQETQYF.

This clonotype was observed at least ten times. The V gene is TRBV6-1, the J gene TRBJ1-1, with TRBD1 as a possible D gene (6 bases). This CDR3 contains 15 residues. V gave up 8 bases and J gave up 7 bases, with 23 bases separating them. Germline CDR1 MNHNS, CDR2 SASEGT. The CDR3 loop reads CASSPPPGQAREAFF. For the CDR3, the DNA is TGTGCCAGCTCCCCCCCCCCGGGACAAGCCCGTGAAGCTTTCTTT.

This chain uses TRBV11-3 with TRBJ1-5, with TRBD1 as a possible D gene (5 bases). Looked up from germline, CDR1 is SGHNT and CDR2 is YENEEA. CDR3 length: 15 residues. Trimming stripped 5 bases from V and 6 bases from J, with 17 bases between. The CDR3 here is CASSQELGVGQPQHF. CDR3 nucleotides: TGTGCCAGCAGCCAAGAATTAGGGGTGGGTCAGCCCCAGCATTTT.

The chain employs TRBV4-3 and TRBJ1-3; D is possibly TRBD1 (6 bases). Germline lookup yields CDR1 LGHNA and CDR2 YSLEER. Between the trimmed V and J ends, which lost 1 base and 1 base, there was a span of 8 bases. The CDR3 runs 15 residues. The CDR3 region is CASSQGTVSGNTIYF. The CDR3 coding sequence is TGCGCCAGCAGCCAAGGGACAGTGTCTGGAAACACCATATATTTT.

This clonotype was seen many times. The rearrangement uses TRBV6-2 or TRBV6-3 and TRBJ2-7, with 8 positions matching TRBD1. The CDR3 has 18 residues. The germline CDR1 and CDR2 sequences are MNHEY and SVGEGT. V lost 0 bases to trimming and J lost 3 bases; unmatched junction nucleotides: 13. DNA of the CDR3: TGTGCCAGCAGTTACTCAGTCGGGACAGGCTGGGACCGCTACGAGCAGTACTTC. This codes for CASSYSVGTGWDRYEQYF.

The J gene is TRBJ1-4, the V gene TRBV7-9; D is unresolved. In germline, CDR1 is SEHNR, CDR2 FQNEAQ (reference sequence). The V and J ends lost 2 bases and 4 bases respectively, with 11 bases between them. The CDR3 consists of 15 residues. The DNA of the CDR3 is TGTGCCAGCAGCTTAAGAACGGCCCTTAATGAAAAACTGTTTTTT. Its translation is CASSLRTALNEKLFF.

This clonotype was detected ten times or more. The chain has TRBV7-9 and TRBJ1-4; no clear D gene. The V and J ends lost 5 bases and 8 bases respectively, with 9 bases between them. Germline values: CDR1 SEHNR, CDR2 FQNEAQ (reference sequence). The CDR3 extends over 12 amino acids. In nucleotides, the CDR3 is TGTGCCAGCAGCACAAGCCGGGAAAAACTGTTTTTT. As protein: CASSTSREKLFF.

This clonotype has ten or more counts. The chain joins TRBV28 to TRBJ1-2, with D possibly being TRBD1 (5 bases). The germline V gene has CDR1 MDHEN and CDR2 SYDVKM. Trimming cost V 2 bases and J 5 bases, with 12 bases left between them. This CDR3 has 14 amino acids. The CDR3 loop is CASSLGAVPYGYTF. DNA of the CDR3: TGTGCCAGCAGTTTAGGGGCAGTCCCTTATGGCTACACCTTC.

This clonotype showed up many times. The chain combines TRBV20-1 with TRBJ1-4; D not certain. CDR3 size: 19 residues. CDR1 is DFQATT, CDR2 SNEGSKA, per germline (reference sequence). The V end lost 3 bases, the J end lost 4 bases, and 27 bases lay between the germline ends. The chain's CDR3 is CSASDWGMRAPWGNEKLFF. Written as DNA, the CDR3 is TGCAGTGCTAGCGACTGGGGAATGAGGGCCCCGTGGGGTAATGAAAAACTGTTTTTT.